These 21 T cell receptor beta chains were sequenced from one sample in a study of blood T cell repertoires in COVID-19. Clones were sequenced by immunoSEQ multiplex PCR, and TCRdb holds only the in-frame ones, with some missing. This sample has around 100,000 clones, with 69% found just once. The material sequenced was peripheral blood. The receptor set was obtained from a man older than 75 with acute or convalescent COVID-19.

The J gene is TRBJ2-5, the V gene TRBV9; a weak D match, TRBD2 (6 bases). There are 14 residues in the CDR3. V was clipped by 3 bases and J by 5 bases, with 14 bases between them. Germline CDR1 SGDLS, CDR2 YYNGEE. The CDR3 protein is CASSAGPGDETQYF. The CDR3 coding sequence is TGTGCCAGCAGCGCGGGCCCGGGGGACGAGACCCAGTACTTC.

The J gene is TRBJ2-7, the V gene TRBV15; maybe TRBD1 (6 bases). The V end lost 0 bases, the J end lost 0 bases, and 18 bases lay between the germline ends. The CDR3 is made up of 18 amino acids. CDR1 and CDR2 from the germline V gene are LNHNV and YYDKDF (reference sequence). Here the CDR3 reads CATSRDLTLDSFSYEQYF. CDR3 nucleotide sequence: TGTGCCACCAGCAGAGATCTCACCCTGGACAGCTTCTCCTACGAGCAGTACTTC.

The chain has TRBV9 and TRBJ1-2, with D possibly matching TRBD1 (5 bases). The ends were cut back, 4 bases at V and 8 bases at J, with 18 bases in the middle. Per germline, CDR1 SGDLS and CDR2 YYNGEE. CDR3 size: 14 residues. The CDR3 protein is CASSPGGRVGGYTF. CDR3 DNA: TGTGCCAGCAGCCCGGGGGGAAGGGTGGGCGGCTACACCTTC.

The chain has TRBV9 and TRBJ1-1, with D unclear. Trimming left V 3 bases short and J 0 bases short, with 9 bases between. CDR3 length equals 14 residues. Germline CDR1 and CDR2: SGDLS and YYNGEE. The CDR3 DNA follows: TGTGCCAGCAGCGCAACAATAATGAACACTGAAGCTTTCTTT. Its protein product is CASSATIMNTEAFF.

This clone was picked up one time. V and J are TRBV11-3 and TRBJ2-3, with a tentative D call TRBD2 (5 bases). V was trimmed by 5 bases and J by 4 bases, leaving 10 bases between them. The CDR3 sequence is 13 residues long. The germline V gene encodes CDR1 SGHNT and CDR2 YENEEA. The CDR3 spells CASSPRESDTQYF. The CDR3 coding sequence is TGTGCCAGCAGCCCCCGGGAATCAGATACGCAGTATTTT. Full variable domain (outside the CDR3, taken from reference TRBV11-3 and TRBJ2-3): EAGVVQSPRYKIIEKKQPVAFWCNPISGHNTLYWYLQNLGQGPELLIRYENEEAVDDSQLPKDRFSAERLKGVDSTLKIQPAELGDSAVYLCASSPRESDTQYFGPGTRLTVL.

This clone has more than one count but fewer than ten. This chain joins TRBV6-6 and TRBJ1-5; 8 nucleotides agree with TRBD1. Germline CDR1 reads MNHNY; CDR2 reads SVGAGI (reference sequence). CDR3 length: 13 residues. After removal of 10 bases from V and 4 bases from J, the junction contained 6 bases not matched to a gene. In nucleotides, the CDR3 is TGTGCCACCCGACAGGGGTCGAATCAGCCCCAGCATTTT. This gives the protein CATRQGSNQPQHF.

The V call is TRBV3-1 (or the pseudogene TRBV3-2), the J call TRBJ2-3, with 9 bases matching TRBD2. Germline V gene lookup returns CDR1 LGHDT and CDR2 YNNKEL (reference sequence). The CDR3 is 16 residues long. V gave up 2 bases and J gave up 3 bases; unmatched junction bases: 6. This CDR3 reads CASSQTAGGVTDTQYF. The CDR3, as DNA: TGTGCCAGCAGCCAAACAGCGGGAGGAGTAACAGATACGCAGTATTTT.

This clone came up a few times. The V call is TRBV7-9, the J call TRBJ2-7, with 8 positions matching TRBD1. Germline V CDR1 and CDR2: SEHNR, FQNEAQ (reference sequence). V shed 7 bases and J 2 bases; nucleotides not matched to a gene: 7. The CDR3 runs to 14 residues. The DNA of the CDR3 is TGTGCCAGCACCCAACAGGGGGGAACCTACGAGCAGTACTTC. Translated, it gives CASTQQGGTYEQYF.

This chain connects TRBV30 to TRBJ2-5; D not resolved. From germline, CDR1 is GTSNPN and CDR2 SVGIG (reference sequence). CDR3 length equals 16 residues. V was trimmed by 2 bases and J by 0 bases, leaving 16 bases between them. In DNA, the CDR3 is TGTGCCTGGAGTCTTGGAGCAATCCCGTACCAAGAGACCCAGTACTTC. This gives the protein CAWSLGAIPYQETQYF.

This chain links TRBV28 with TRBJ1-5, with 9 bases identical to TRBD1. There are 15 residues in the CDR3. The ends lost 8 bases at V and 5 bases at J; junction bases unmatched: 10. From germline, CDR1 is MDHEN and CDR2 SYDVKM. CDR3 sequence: CASWGTTGGDQPQHF. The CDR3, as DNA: TGTGCCAGCTGGGGTACCACAGGGGGCGATCAGCCCCAGCATTTT.

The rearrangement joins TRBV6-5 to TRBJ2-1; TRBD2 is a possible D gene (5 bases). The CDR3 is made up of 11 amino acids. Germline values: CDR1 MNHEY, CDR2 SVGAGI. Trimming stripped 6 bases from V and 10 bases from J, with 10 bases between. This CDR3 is CASRLAQEQFF. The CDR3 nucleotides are TGTGCCAGCAGGCTAGCTCAGGAGCAGTTCTTC.

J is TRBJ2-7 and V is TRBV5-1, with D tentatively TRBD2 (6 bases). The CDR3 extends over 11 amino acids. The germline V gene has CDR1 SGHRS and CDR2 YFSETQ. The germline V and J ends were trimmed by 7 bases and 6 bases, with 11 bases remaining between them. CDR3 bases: TGCGCCAGCTCGGGAGCTGGCGAGCAGTACTTC. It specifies CASSGAGEQYF.

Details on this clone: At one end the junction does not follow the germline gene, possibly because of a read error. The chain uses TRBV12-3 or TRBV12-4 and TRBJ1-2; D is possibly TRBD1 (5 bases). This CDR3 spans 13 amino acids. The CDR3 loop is CASNLSGDQGYTF. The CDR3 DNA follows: TGTGCCAGCAATTTATCGGGGGATCAAGGCTACACCTTC.

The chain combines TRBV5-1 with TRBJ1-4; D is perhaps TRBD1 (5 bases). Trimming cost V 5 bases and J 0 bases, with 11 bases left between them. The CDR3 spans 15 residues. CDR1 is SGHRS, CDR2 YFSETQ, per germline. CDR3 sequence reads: CASREQGTTNEKLFF. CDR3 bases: TGCGCCAGCAGGGAGCAGGGTACAACTAATGAAAAACTGTTTTTT.

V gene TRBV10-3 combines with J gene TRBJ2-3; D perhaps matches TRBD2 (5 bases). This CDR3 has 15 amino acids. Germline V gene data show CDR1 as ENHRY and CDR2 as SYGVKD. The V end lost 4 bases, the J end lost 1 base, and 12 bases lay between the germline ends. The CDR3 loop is CAISVGGIRTDTQYF. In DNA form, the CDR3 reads TGTGCCATCAGTGTAGGAGGAATTCGCACAGATACGCAGTATTTT.

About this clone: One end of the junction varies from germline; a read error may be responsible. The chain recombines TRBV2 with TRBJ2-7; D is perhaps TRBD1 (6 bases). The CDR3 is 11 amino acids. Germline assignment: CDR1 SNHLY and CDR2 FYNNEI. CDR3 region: CASSDWTEKHF. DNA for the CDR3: TGTGCCAGCAGTGATTGGACAGAGAAACACTTC.

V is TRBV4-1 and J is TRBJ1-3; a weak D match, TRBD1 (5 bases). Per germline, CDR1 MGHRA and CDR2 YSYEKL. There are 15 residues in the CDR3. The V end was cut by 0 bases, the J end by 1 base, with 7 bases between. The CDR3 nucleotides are TGCGCCAGCAGCCAAGATCGGGGGTCTGGAAACACCATATATTTT. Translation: CASSQDRGSGNTIYF.

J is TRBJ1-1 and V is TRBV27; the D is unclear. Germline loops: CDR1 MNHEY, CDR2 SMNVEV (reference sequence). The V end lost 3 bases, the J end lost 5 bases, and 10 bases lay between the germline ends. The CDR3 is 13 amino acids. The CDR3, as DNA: TGTGCCAGCAGTTTTAACAGTGGAACTGAAGCTTTCTTT. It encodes CASSFNSGTEAFF.

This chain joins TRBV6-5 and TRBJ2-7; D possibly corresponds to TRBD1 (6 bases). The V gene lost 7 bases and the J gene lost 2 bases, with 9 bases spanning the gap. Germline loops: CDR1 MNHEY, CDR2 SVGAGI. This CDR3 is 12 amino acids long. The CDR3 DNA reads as TGTGCCAGCACCACAGGGACCTACGAGCAGTACTTC. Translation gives CASTTGTYEQYF.

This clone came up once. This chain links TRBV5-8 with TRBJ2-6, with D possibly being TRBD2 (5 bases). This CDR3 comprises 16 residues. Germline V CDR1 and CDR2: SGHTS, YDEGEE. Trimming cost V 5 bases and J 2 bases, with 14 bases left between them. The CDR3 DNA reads TGTGCCAGCAGTTTCGCCGGGGTTGCTGGGGCCAACGTCCTGACTTTC. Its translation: CASSFAGVAGANVLTF.

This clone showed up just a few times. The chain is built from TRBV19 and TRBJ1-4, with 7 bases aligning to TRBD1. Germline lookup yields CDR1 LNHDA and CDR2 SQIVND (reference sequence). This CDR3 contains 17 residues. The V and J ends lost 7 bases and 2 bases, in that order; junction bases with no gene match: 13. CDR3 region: CASNSERGRLTNEKLFF. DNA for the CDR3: TGTGCCAGTAATTCTGAGAGGGGGCGCCTCACTAATGAAAAACTGTTTTTT.